What follows are 8 T cell receptor beta chains derived from one specimen sequenced in a study of T-cell memory formation after mild COVID-19. TCRdb independently ran MiXCR on the 5' RACE reads; one entry per CDR3 protein. The sample has some 150,000 distinct CDR3 sequences; less than 20% are singletons. The specimen was PBMCs or a T cell subset sorted from them (not recorded which). These receptors were collected from an adult woman who had mild COVID-19 (a few samples of this study predate the infection). Cell type and time point are not known.

The chain couples TRBV5-5 to TRBJ2-1; no firm D call. Looked up from germline, CDR1 is SGHKS and CDR2 is YYEKEE (reference sequence). Trimming stripped 0 bases from V and 0 bases from J, with 7 bases between. CDR3 length equals 15 residues. In nucleotides, the CDR3 is TGTGCCAGCAGCTTGGCCCGAAGCTCCTACAATGAGCAGTTCTTC. The encoded protein is CASSLARSSYNEQFF.

There are a few counts of this clonotype. J is TRBJ2-1 and V is TRBV7-6; D may be TRBD1 (6 bases). Germline assignment: CDR1 SGHVS and CDR2 FNYEAQ. The CDR3 contains 14 residues. Trimming took off 2 bases at V and 10 bases at J, with 15 bases between the two ends. The CDR3 region is CASSLKQGIGEQFF. For the CDR3, the DNA is TGTGCCAGCAGCTTAAAACAGGGAATAGGGGAGCAGTTCTTC.

This chain connects TRBV7-9 to TRBJ2-5, with TRBD2 as a possible D gene (6 bases). Trimming stripped 5 bases from V and 5 bases from J, with 12 bases between. The length of the CDR3 is 13 residues. The germline V gene encodes CDR1 SEHNR and CDR2 FQNEAQ (reference sequence). The CDR3 region is CASSRRDPETQYF. Written as DNA, the CDR3 is TGTGCCAGCAGCCGGAGGGATCCTGAGACCCAGTACTTC.

This clonotype has more than one count but fewer than ten. The genes are TRBV7-9 and TRBJ2-7; a weak D match, TRBD2 (5 bases). Trimming took off 5 bases at V and 6 bases at J, with 11 bases between the two ends. The CDR3 consists of 12 residues. The germline CDR1 and CDR2 sequences are SEHNR and FQNEAQ (reference sequence). The CDR3 DNA is TGTGCCAGCAGCCTCGGGATAGGCGAGCAGTACTTC. It yields the protein CASSLGIGEQYF.

This chain joins TRBV12-3 or TRBV12-4 and TRBJ1-5; maybe TRBD1 (6 bases). This CDR3 region has 15 residues. The V end was cut by 5 bases, the J end by 2 bases, with 13 bases between. The CDR3 sequence: CASSRGGVGNQPQHF. CDR3 in DNA: TGTGCCAGCAGTAGAGGGGGGGTTGGCAATCAGCCCCAGCATTTT.

The chain is built from TRBV4-2 and TRBJ2-7, with 9 positions matching TRBD2. Trimming cost V 0 bases and J 6 bases; bases outside gene matches: 9. The V gene's germline CDR1 is LGHNA and CDR2 YNFKEQ. The CDR3 spans 16 residues. CDR3 coding DNA: TGTGCCAGCAGCCAAGATTTTGGCGGGGGGGCCGGCGAGCAGTACTTC. Amino acids: CASSQDFGGGAGEQYF.

V is TRBV4-2 and J is TRBJ2-7; D not resolved. Germline loops: CDR1 LGHNA, CDR2 YNFKEQ. Between the trimmed V and J ends, which lost 3 bases and 3 bases, there was a span of 15 bases. CDR3 size: 15 residues. The CDR3 protein is CASSQNLGPYYEQYF. The CDR3 coding sequence is TGTGCCAGCAGCCAGAATCTGGGTCCTTACTACGAGCAGTACTTC.

This clonotype was detected only a few times. The chain recombines TRBV9 with TRBJ2-2; D perhaps matches TRBD2 (6 bases). Trimming left V 2 bases short and J 6 bases short, with 14 bases between. Germline V gives CDR1 SGDLS, CDR2 YYNGEE. There are 15 residues in the CDR3. CDR3 in DNA: TGTGCCAGCAGCGTGCCCCCCGGAGGGGCCGGGGAGCTGTTTTTT. This codes for CASSVPPGGAGELFF.